Below, 29 T cell receptor beta chains from the same sample are listed, as sequenced in a study of PD-1 blockade in classical Hodgkin lymphoma. Method: immunoSEQ multiplex PCR; TCRdb's copy keeps in-frame clones and lacks some. The sample includes over 14,000 clones, about 86% of them seen just once. All trial patients relapsed after autologous stem cell transplantation. Sample: peripheral blood mononuclear cells (PBMCs), taken before the second cycle of nivolumab. These receptors all come from a human donor with classical Hodgkin lymphoma.

V and J are TRBV27 and TRBJ2-7; 12 nucleotides line up with TRBD1. Germline V lookup: CDR1 MNHEY, CDR2 SMNVEV (reference sequence). This CDR3 is 15 amino acids long. With V trimmed by 5 bases and J by 4 bases, 6 bases remained unmatched. CDR3 sequence reads: CASSLSGQGAYEQYF. The CDR3 DNA follows: TGTGCCAGCAGTCTCTCGGGACAGGGGGCGTACGAGCAGTACTTC.

The chain is built from TRBV4-3 and TRBJ2-1; D perhaps matches TRBD1 (6 bases). The ends were cut back, 1 base at V and 2 bases at J, with 9 bases in the middle. The CDR3 totals 15 residues. Germline-derived CDR1 and CDR2 are LGHNA and YSLEER. The CDR3 region has the DNA TGCGCCAGCAGCCAAGCAGGGGAAGCCTACAATGAGCAGTTCTTC. Protein product: CASSQAGEAYNEQFF.

The chain joins TRBV5-1 to TRBJ2-4, with D tentatively TRBD1 or TRBD2 (6 bases each). V was clipped by 2 bases and J by 3 bases, with 18 bases between them. The germline CDR1 and CDR2 sequences are SGHRS and YFSETQ. There are 17 residues in the CDR3. The DNA for the CDR3 is TGCGCCAGCAGCTTTTCCCCGACCGGGGGCGACAAAAACATTCAGTACTTC. Protein: CASSFSPTGGDKNIQYF.

J is TRBJ2-2 and V is TRBV2; 9 bases agree with TRBD1. This CDR3 region has 20 residues. Germline V gene lookup returns CDR1 SNHLY and CDR2 FYNNEI. The J segment lost 4 bases and the V segment lost 6 bases, leaving 21 bases of the junction unmatched. The CDR3 here is CASRPHWTGVGFYRTGELFF. The CDR3 region has the DNA TGTGCCAGCAGACCCCACTGGACAGGGGTCGGCTTTTATCGCACCGGGGAGCTGTTTTTT.

The chain combines TRBV19 with TRBJ2-7, with 10 bases fitting TRBD1. The CDR3 length is 15 residues. Germline CDR1 is LNHDA and CDR2 is SQIVND (reference sequence). J lost 1 base, V lost 5 bases, and 5 bases had no gene match. CDR3 amino acids: CASSVRTGGSYEQYF. DNA for the CDR3: TGTGCCAGTAGTGTAAGGACAGGGGGATCCTACGAGCAGTACTTC.

V gene TRBV5-7 combines with J gene TRBJ1-1, with D unclear. TRBV5-7 is an open reading frame, and its role is uncertain. The CDR3 totals 14 residues. V was clipped by 2 bases and J by 1 base, with 9 bases between them. The CDR3 DNA is TGTGCCAGCAGCTTCGGACGGAGGAACACTGAAGCTTTCTTT. This translates into CASSFGRRNTEAFF.

This clone was picked up one time. J is TRBJ1-5 and V is TRBV10-1; D is ambiguous. The V and J ends lost 5 bases and 1 base respectively, with 6 bases between them. The CDR3 spans 13 residues. In germline, CDR1 is WNHNN, CDR2 SYGVQD (reference sequence). In DNA form, the CDR3 reads TGCGCCAGCAGTCTGGGGAGCAATCAGCCCCAGCATTTT. Amino acid sequence: CASSLGSNQPQHF.

A word on this clone: Other DNA sequences from this sample encode an identical CDR3 as well. The rearrangement links TRBV19 to TRBJ1-2; D is unresolved. The CDR3 length is 15 residues. In germline, CDR1 is LNHDA, CDR2 SQIVND (reference sequence). The V and J ends lost 4 bases and 3 bases respectively, with 15 bases between them. CDR3 amino acids: CASSTRTAVHYGYTF. CDR3 coding DNA: TGTGCCAGTAGTACTCGGACGGCCGTGCACTATGGCTACACCTTC.

V is TRBV5-1 and J is TRBJ1-1, with 11 bases matching TRBD1. In germline, CDR1 is SGHRS, CDR2 YFSETQ. Trimming at V came to 8 bases and at J to 1 base, leaving 7 bases not matched to a gene. This CDR3 region has 15 residues. The CDR3 protein is CASRTGGAGNTEAFF. The CDR3 DNA is TGCGCCAGTCGGACAGGGGGCGCAGGGAACACTGAAGCTTTCTTT.

The chain joins TRBV7-9 to TRBJ1-2, with D possibly matching TRBD1 (6 bases). This CDR3 has 15 amino acids. Trimming left V 1 base short and J 5 bases short, with 14 bases between. The germline CDR1 and CDR2 sequences are SEHNR and FQNEAQ (reference sequence). The CDR3 here is CASSLEGTSLYGYTF. In nucleotides, the CDR3 is TGTGCCAGCAGCTTAGAAGGGACAAGTTTATATGGCTACACCTTC.

This clone was observed once. This chain connects TRBV7-9 to TRBJ1-2, with 7 bases fitting TRBD1. Germline assignment: CDR1 SEHNR and CDR2 FQNEAQ (reference sequence). Germline trimming cut 10 bases from V and 4 bases from J; bases unmatched to any gene: 6. The CDR3 length is 12 residues. CDR3 sequence reads: CAMRDSRYGYTF. CDR3 nucleotides: TGTGCCATGAGGGACAGCCGCTATGGCTACACCTTC.

The V gene is TRBV6-5, the J gene TRBJ2-5, with TRBD1 matching over 10 bases. The V and J ends lost 0 bases and 7 bases, in that order; junction bases with no gene match: 8. Germline V gives CDR1 MNHEY, CDR2 SVGAGI. There are 16 residues in the CDR3. In DNA, the CDR3 is TGTGCCAGCAGTTACTCCCGACAGGGGGCTTTGGTGACCCAGTACTTC. As protein: CASSYSRQGALVTQYF.

This sequence joins TRBV6-6 and TRBJ2-2; TRBD2 is a possible D gene (5 bases). V lost 2 bases, J lost 6 bases, and 13 bases lay in between. Germline values: CDR1 MNHNY, CDR2 SVGAGI (reference sequence). The CDR3 totals 15 residues. CDR3: CASSYEGMGAGELFF. The CDR3 region has the DNA TGTGCCAGCAGTTACGAGGGAATGGGTGCCGGGGAGCTGTTTTTT.

The chain couples TRBV7-2 to TRBJ2-2; no clear D. The V and J ends lost 4 bases and 0 bases respectively, with 9 bases between them. The CDR3 extends over 15 amino acids. The V gene's germline CDR1 is SGHTA and CDR2 FQGNSA. The CDR3 DNA reads as TGTGCCAGCAGCTCTTTGGGGTCGAACACCGGGGAGCTGTTTTTT. Translated: CASSSLGSNTGELFF.

The V gene is TRBV28, the J gene TRBJ1-4, with D tentatively TRBD1 (5 bases). CDR1 is MDHEN, CDR2 SYDVKM, per germline. Trimming pared 3 bases from V and 7 bases from J, leaving 18 bases between. The CDR3 loop spans 16 amino acids. CDR3 in amino acids: CASSFFRDRSSEKLFF. CDR3 DNA: TGTGCCAGCAGTTTTTTTAGGGACCGGAGCAGTGAAAAACTGTTTTTT.

CDR3 region: CAITRGGREKLFF. CDR3 nucleotide sequence: TGTGCCATCACAAGAGGGGGCAGGGAAAAACTGTTTTTT. This chain joins TRBV10-3 and TRBJ1-4, with 7 bases identical to TRBD1. This CDR3 comprises 13 residues. V dropped 7 bases and J dropped 8; count of bases not matched to a gene: 7. CDR1 is ENHRY and CDR2 is SYGVKD in the germline V gene.

In this sample, this clone turned up once. The gene calls are TRBV5-1 and TRBJ1-1; tentatively, D is TRBD1 (6 bases). CDR3 length: 16 amino acids. Germline V gives CDR1 SGHRS, CDR2 YFSETQ. V gave up 1 base and J gave up 0 bases, with 13 bases separating them. The CDR3 sequence: CASSLQGTLLNTEAFF. The DNA for the CDR3 is TGCGCCAGCAGCTTGCAGGGGACACTATTGAACACTGAAGCTTTCTTT.

This clone appeared a single time. The chain recombines TRBV7-8 with TRBJ1-5, with 7 bases that match TRBD1. V shed 5 bases, J shed 6 bases, and the junction held 7 bases outside the gene matches. The CDR3 spans 14 residues. CDR1 is SGHVS and CDR2 is FQNEAQ in the germline V gene. CDR3 coding DNA: TGTGCCAGCAGCCGGCAGGGGGGCATTCAGCCCCAGCATTTT. Protein: CASSRQGGIQPQHF. The entire variable domain, with the rest obtained from reference TRBV7-8 and TRBJ1-5, is as follows: GAGVSQSPRYKVAKRGQDVALRCDPISGHVSLFWYQQALGQGPEFLTYFQNEAQLDKSGLPSDRFFAERPEGSVSTLKIQRTQQEDSAVYLCASSRQGGIQPQHFGDGTRLSIL.

The chain employs TRBV27 and TRBJ1-1; no reliable D call. The V end lost 0 bases, the J end lost 0 bases, and 14 bases lay between the germline ends. This CDR3 has 17 amino acids. The V gene's germline CDR1 is MNHEY and CDR2 SMNVEV (reference sequence). Here the CDR3 DNA reads TGTGCCAGCAGTTTATCATGGGCTCCCAAAATGAACACTGAAGCTTTCTTT. This sequence encodes CASSLSWAPKMNTEAFF.

For the CDR3, the DNA is TGTGCCAGCAGCGTACTCCACAACCCGGGAGGAACCCTCCACTTT. Translated: CASSVLHNPGGTLHF. This chain links TRBV9 with TRBJ1-6; D call uncertain. V lost 1 base to trimming and J lost 14 bases, with 19 bases between them. The CDR3 contains 15 residues. Germline assignment: CDR1 SGDLS and CDR2 YYNGEE.

This sequence joins TRBV7-2 and TRBJ1-2; D is possibly TRBD1 (5 bases). The V and J ends lost 5 bases and 4 bases respectively, with 17 bases between them. The CDR3 is 15 residues long. CDR1 and CDR2 from the germline V gene are SGHTA and FQGNSA. The chain's CDR3 is CASSPDGGGSYGYTF. The CDR3 coding sequence is TGTGCCAGCAGCCCGGACGGCGGGGGTTCCTATGGCTACACCTTC.

V and J are TRBV2 and TRBJ2-7; D not certain. The germline gives CDR1 SNHLY, CDR2 FYNNEI. V lost 4 bases to trimming and J lost 6 bases, with 13 bases between them. The CDR3 runs to 13 residues. Here the CDR3 DNA reads TGTGCCAGCAGTGTAAGTAAAGTGGGCGAGCAGTACTTC. This translates into CASSVSKVGEQYF.

Judged by abundance, this clone is medium-sized. V is TRBV5-1 and J is TRBJ1-2; D is perhaps TRBD1 (6 bases). Trimming took 1 base from V and 6 from J, leaving 19 bases between them. The CDR3 has 16 residues. Germline V gene sequence: CDR1 SGHRS, CDR2 YFSETQ. The CDR3 bases are TGCGCCAGCAGCTTGAATTCGCGACAGGAACGAGATGGCTACACCTTC. Protein sequence: CASSLNSRQERDGYTF.

The rearrangement uses TRBV19 and TRBJ1-5; perhaps TRBD1 as D (5 bases). In germline, CDR1 is LNHDA, CDR2 SQIVND (reference sequence). Deletions cut 7 bases from V and 3 bases from J, with 16 bases between. CDR3 length: 15 amino acids. DNA of the CDR3: TGTGCCAGTACCTCCGGAACAGGCCTCAATCAGCCCCAGCATTTT. As protein: CASTSGTGLNQPQHF.

The chain carries TRBV7-9 and TRBJ1-2; the match to TRBD1 covers 8 bases. Germline CDR1 SEHNR, CDR2 FQNEAQ (reference sequence). This CDR3 spans 13 amino acids. V was pared by 5 bases and J by 6 bases, with 5 bases of the junction left unmatched. The CDR3 DNA sequence: TGTGCCAGCAGCCAGACAGGGGCGGATGGCTACACCTTC. Translation gives CASSQTGADGYTF.

This clone was seen only a few times. The chain is built from TRBV12-5 and TRBJ1-1, with D unclear. This CDR3 has 13 amino acids. V was pared by 7 bases and J by 1 base, with 10 bases between. From germline, CDR1 is LGHNT and CDR2 FRNRAP. CDR3 nucleotide sequence: TGTGCTAGTGCCCTCTACGGGAACACTGAAGCTTTCTTT. Protein product: CASALYGNTEAFF.

In its sample, this clone was seen a few times. The chain has TRBV19 and TRBJ1-2, with 9 bases aligning to TRBD1. The CDR3 has 14 amino acids. Germline CDR1 is LNHDA and CDR2 is SQIVND (reference sequence). The V segment lost 6 bases and the J segment 5 bases; nucleotides outside the gene matches: 7. This chain's CDR3 is CASRFATGGYGYTF. The DNA for the CDR3 is TGTGCCAGTAGATTCGCGACAGGGGGTTATGGCTACACCTTC.

The chain is built from TRBV5-1 and TRBJ1-2; 11 bases fit TRBD1. This CDR3 spans 18 amino acids. The ends lost 5 bases at V and 4 bases at J; junction bases unmatched: 16. Looked up from germline, CDR1 is SGHRS and CDR2 is YFSETQ. The CDR3: CASSLFGTGGRSSYGYTF. CDR3 DNA: TGCGCCAGCAGTTTATTTGGGACAGGGGGAAGGTCTTCCTATGGCTACACCTTC.

The chain combines TRBV28 with TRBJ1-2, with D uncertain. Germline CDR1 is MDHEN and CDR2 is SYDVKM. The CDR3 has 13 amino acids. Trimming cost V 5 bases and J 8 bases, with 15 bases left between them. The CDR3 sequence is CASSESRTVGYTF. The CDR3 DNA follows: TGTGCCAGCAGTGAATCCCGCACAGTCGGCTACACCTTC.